This passage covers 29 T cell receptor beta chains from one sample sequenced in a study of technical replicates of blood from a few donors. The assay was immunoSEQ multiplex PCR, and TCRdb's table has in-frame clones only and misses some. This sample has over 90,000 clones, with approximately 96% found just once. Sequencing was carried out using T cells isolated from PBMCs. The receptors stem from a human donor in good health.

The chain employs TRBV9 and TRBJ1-5; D gene uncertain. Germline V gives CDR1 SGDLS, CDR2 YYNGEE. There are 14 residues in the CDR3. V was shortened by 4 bases and J by 2 bases, with 10 bases between the two germline ends. In DNA, the CDR3 is TGTGCCAGCAGCTCCTTGGCGGGCAATCAGCCCCAGCATTTT. Residues: CASSSLAGNQPQHF.

The V gene is TRBV6-6, the J gene TRBJ2-3, with 12 positions matching TRBD2. The CDR3 contains 15 residues. Germline V gene sequence: CDR1 MNHNY, CDR2 SVGAGI (reference sequence). V lost 8 bases and J lost 6; bases outside the gene matches: 9. The CDR3 is CASGQTSGSYDTQYF. The CDR3 nucleotides read TGTGCCAGCGGACAGACTAGCGGGAGTTACGATACGCAGTATTTT.

The J gene is TRBJ1-3, the V gene TRBV27; D call uncertain. CDR3 length: 13 residues. In germline, CDR1 is MNHEY, CDR2 SMNVEV (reference sequence). Trimming stripped 7 bases from V and 2 bases from J, with 9 bases between. The CDR3 loop reads CASIESPGNTIYF. The CDR3 nucleotides read TGTGCCAGCATTGAGTCCCCTGGAAACACCATATATTTT.

The chain recombines TRBV7-8 with TRBJ2-7, with 10 bases identical to TRBD2. The CDR3 sequence is 15 residues long. Germline V lookup: CDR1 SGHVS, CDR2 FQNEAQ. V lost 1 base and J lost 3; bases outside the gene matches: 3. The CDR3 DNA is TGTGCCAGCAGCTTAGTACTAGCGGGGTACTACGAGCAGTACTTC. Its translation is CASSLVLAGYYEQYF.

The chain has TRBV5-6 and TRBJ2-1, with 9 bases matching TRBD2. In germline, CDR1 is SGHDT, CDR2 YYEEEE. V dropped 2 bases and J dropped 9; count of bases not matched to a gene: 15. The CDR3 is 17 amino acids. Here the CDR3 DNA reads TGTGCCAGCAGCTTCCCGGGGGGTAGCGGGAGATGGGTTGAGCAGTTCTTC. Translating gives CASSFPGGSGRWVEQFF.

This clone was picked up one time. The DNA of the CDR3 is TGTGCCAGCAGCCAAGAACCGGACACAAGAAAGGAGTACTTC. Protein product: CASSQEPDTRKEYF. The rearrangement joins TRBV14 to TRBJ2-7; a weak D match, TRBD1 (5 bases). The germline V gene encodes CDR1 SGHDN and CDR2 FVKESK. This CDR3 comprises 14 residues. V was cut by 0 bases and J by 11 bases, with 17 bases left in between.

The J gene is TRBJ2-1, the V gene TRBV28; 7 nucleotides line up with TRBD2. Germline lookup yields CDR1 MDHEN and CDR2 SYDVKM. V was pared by 8 bases and J by 2 bases, with 9 bases of the junction left unmatched. The CDR3 has 15 residues. The chain's CDR3 is CASGTLAATYNEQFF. The CDR3 DNA follows: TGTGCCAGCGGGACCCTAGCGGCTACCTACAATGAGCAGTTCTTC.

The sample holds a few counts of this clone. V gene TRBV30 combines with J gene TRBJ1-1; D ambiguous. CDR3 length equals 12 residues. The germline V gene encodes CDR1 GTSNPN and CDR2 SVGIG (reference sequence). V was clipped by 2 bases and J by 3 bases, with 7 bases between them. The CDR3 region is CAWSTGDTEAFF. The DNA of the CDR3 is TGTGCCTGGAGTACCGGGGACACTGAAGCTTTCTTT.

The V gene is TRBV28, the J gene TRBJ1-5; D is unresolved. Trimming took off 2 bases at V and 4 bases at J, with 15 bases between the two ends. CDR1 and CDR2 (germline): MDHEN, SYDVKM. This CDR3 contains 16 residues. DNA of the CDR3: TGTGCCAGCAGTTTAACCTCCCCGGGGTGGAATCAGCCCCAGCATTTT. This translates into CASSLTSPGWNQPQHF.

The chain has TRBV5-1 and TRBJ2-3, with 9 bases lining up with TRBD2. V dropped 2 bases and J dropped 0; count of bases not matched to a gene: 1. CDR3 size: 15 residues. CDR1 is SGHRS and CDR2 is YFSETQ in the germline V gene. The CDR3 region has the DNA TGCGCCAGCAGCTTTAGCGGGGGCAGCACAGATACGCAGTATTTT. Its protein product is CASSFSGGSTDTQYF.

The V gene is TRBV9, the J gene TRBJ1-5; D is unclear. V was cut by 0 bases and J by 9 bases, with 10 bases left in between. Germline CDR1 SGDLS, CDR2 YYNGEE. The CDR3 extends over 13 amino acids. The CDR3 here is CASSVGNGWPQHF. In nucleotides, the CDR3 is TGTGCCAGCAGCGTAGGGAACGGGTGGCCCCAGCATTTT.

This rearrangement joins TRBV2 to TRBJ2-1; D uncertain. The CDR3 has 12 amino acids. The germline V and J ends were trimmed by 8 bases and 0 bases, with 5 bases remaining between them. Germline CDR1 and CDR2: SNHLY and FYNNEI. CDR3 in DNA: TGTGCCAGCTTAAACTCCTACAATGAGCAGTTCTTC. It encodes CASLNSYNEQFF.

J is TRBJ2-7 and V is TRBV27, with 7 bases matching TRBD1. Germline V lookup: CDR1 MNHEY, CDR2 SMNVEV (reference sequence). The ends lost 3 bases at V and 2 bases at J; junction bases unmatched: 10. The CDR3 loop spans 16 amino acids. The CDR3 DNA reads as TGTGCCAGCAGTTTCCAAACAGGGGATGTAGCCTACGAGCAGTACTTC. As protein: CASSFQTGDVAYEQYF.

CDR3 residues: CSVERTGTYEQYF. DNA for the CDR3: TGCAGCGTTGAGAGGACAGGAACTTACGAGCAGTACTTC. This chain uses TRBV29-1 with TRBJ2-7, with 7 nucleotides matching TRBD1. CDR3 size: 13 residues. V dropped 3 bases and J dropped 4; count of bases not matched to a gene: 6. The germline V gene has CDR1 SQVTM and CDR2 ANQGSEA.

Of note for this clone: Additional DNA sequences in this sample encode the identical CDR3. V gene TRBV9 combines with J gene TRBJ2-2, with a possible D match to TRBD1 (6 bases). Germline assignment: CDR1 SGDLS and CDR2 YYNGEE. V lost 3 bases, J lost 5 bases, and 8 bases lay in between. The CDR3 loop spans 13 amino acids. CDR3 residues: CASSATGTGELFF. In nucleotides, the CDR3 is TGTGCCAGCAGCGCCACAGGGACCGGGGAGCTGTTTTTT. The entire variable domain, with the rest obtained from reference TRBV9 and TRBJ2-2, is as follows: DSGVTQTPKHLITATGQRVTLRCSPRSGDLSVYWYQQSLDQGLQFLIQYYNGEERAKGNILERFSAQQFPDLHSELNLSSLELGDSALYFCASSATGTGELFFGEGSRLTVL.

The rearrangement uses TRBV5-4 and TRBJ2-3, with a weak D call TRBD1 (5 bases). Germline CDR1 is SGHNT and CDR2 is YYREEE (reference sequence). The germline V and J ends were trimmed by 4 bases and 3 bases, with 12 bases remaining between them. The CDR3 spans 14 residues. Here the CDR3 reads CASSTPQGTDTQYF. The CDR3 DNA reads TGTGCCAGCAGCACTCCGCAGGGAACAGATACGCAGTATTTT. The entire variable domain, with the rest obtained from reference TRBV5-4 and TRBJ2-3, is as follows: ETGVTQSPTHLIKTRGQQVTLRCSSQSGHNTVSWYQQALGQGPQFIFQYYREEENGRGNFPPRFSGLQFPNYSSELNVNALELDDSALYLCASSTPQGTDTQYFGPGTRLTVL.

J is TRBJ2-7 and V is TRBV27; the match to TRBD2 covers 7 bases. The CDR3 runs 14 residues. J was trimmed by 0 bases and V by 5 bases; bases with no gene match: 4. The germline CDR1 and CDR2 sequences are MNHEY and SMNVEV (reference sequence). The CDR3 DNA follows: TGTGCCAGCAGTGCCCCGGGGGGCTCCTACGAGCAGTACTTC. It codes for CASSAPGGSYEQYF.

This chain links TRBV6-5 with TRBJ2-3; the D gene is possibly TRBD2 (5 bases). There are 12 residues in the CDR3. The germline gives CDR1 MNHEY, CDR2 SVGAGI. With 4 bases removed from V and 7 bases from J, the gap between germline ends came to 9 bases. The CDR3 DNA follows: TGTGCCAGCAGTTTGGTCGGGAATACGCAGTATTTT. This gives the protein CASSLVGNTQYF.

V gene TRBV4-1 combines with J gene TRBJ2-5, with 7 bases identical to TRBD2. CDR1 is MGHRA and CDR2 is YSYEKL in the germline V gene. The CDR3 is 17 amino acids. V was pared by 4 bases and J by 2 bases, with 13 bases of the junction left unmatched. DNA for the CDR3: TGCGCCAGCAGCCCTGGCCGGTTGCTAGCGGCTCAAGAGACCCAGTACTTC. Its translation is CASSPGRLLAAQETQYF.

There are a few counts of this clone. V is TRBV30 and J is TRBJ1-1; D unresolved. CDR1 and CDR2 (germline): GTSNPN, SVGIG (reference sequence). The V gene lost 0 bases and the J gene lost 1 base, with 6 bases spanning the gap. CDR3 length equals 13 residues. CDR3 residues: CAWSVSRNTEAFF. In DNA form, the CDR3 reads TGTGCCTGGAGTGTATCGAGGAACACTGAAGCTTTCTTT.

The chain joins TRBV7-3 to TRBJ2-1; weak D call: TRBD2 (5 bases). Trimming removed 5 bases at V and 3 bases at J, with 8 bases between. Germline V gene lookup returns CDR1 SGHTA and CDR2 FQGTGA. The CDR3 is 13 amino acids. CDR3 in amino acids: CASSATSYNEQFF. CDR3 DNA sequence: TGTGCCAGCAGCGCAACTAGCTACAATGAGCAGTTCTTC.

The chain couples TRBV6-6 to TRBJ1-3, with D possibly matching TRBD1 (6 bases). V was trimmed by 4 bases and J by 5 bases, leaving 18 bases between them. CDR1 and CDR2 from the germline V gene are MNHNY and SVGAGI (reference sequence). The CDR3 has 16 residues. This CDR3 is CASSSLSRDMRNTIYF. CDR3 sequence (DNA): TGTGCCAGCAGTTCGTTGTCCCGGGACATGAGAAACACCATATATTTT.

V usage is TRBV6-4 and J usage is TRBJ2-2, with D perhaps TRBD1 (6 bases). This CDR3 contains 15 residues. The germline gives CDR1 MRHNA, CDR2 SNTAGT. Trimming stripped 3 bases from V and 7 bases from J, with 15 bases between. CDR3 loop: CASSEQGQGSGELFF. The CDR3 DNA reads TGTGCCAGCAGTGAACAGGGACAAGGGAGCGGGGAGCTGTTTTTT.

The chain has TRBV27 and TRBJ1-5; D ambiguous. CDR3 size: 14 residues. The ends were cut back, 1 base at V and 1 base at J, with 5 bases in the middle. The germline V gene encodes CDR1 MNHEY and CDR2 SMNVEV (reference sequence). As DNA, the CDR3 is TGTGCCAGCAGTTTATACCAGAGCAATCAGCCCCAGCATTTT. Protein product: CASSLYQSNQPQHF.

The chain has TRBV28 and TRBJ2-5, with 8 nucleotides matching TRBD2. The CDR3 totals 18 residues. The germline CDR1 and CDR2 sequences are MDHEN and SYDVKM. Losses at the gene ends were 2 bases for V and 2 bases for J; bases not matched to a gene: 13. CDR3 sequence (DNA): TGTGCCAGCAGTTTAGGAACGGGAGGGCCCGGATGGCAAGAGACCCAGTACTTC. Amino acids: CASSLGTGGPGWQETQYF. The full variable domain, with the rest looked up from reference TRBV28 and TRBJ2-5, is DVKVTQSSRYLVKRTGEKVFLECVQDMDHENMFWYRQDPGLGLRLIYFSYDVKMKEKGDIPEGYSVSREKKERFSLILESASTNQTSMYLCASSLGTGGPGWQETQYFGPGTRLLVL.

The chain employs TRBV10-3 and TRBJ2-7; 9 nucleotides align to TRBD1. Per the germline V gene, CDR1 is ENHRY and CDR2 is SYGVKD. The V segment lost 7 bases and the J segment 5 bases; nucleotides outside the gene matches: 6. The CDR3 spans 13 residues. The CDR3 DNA sequence: TGTGCCATCAAGGGACAGGGTTTCGACGAGCAGTACTTC. Protein product: CAIKGQGFDEQYF.

The chain links TRBV27 to TRBJ1-4; TRBD1 matches 7 bases. Germline CDR1 reads MNHEY; CDR2 reads SMNVEV (reference sequence). V trimming: 6 bases; J trimming: 2 bases; junction bases outside the gene matches: 6. The CDR3 is made up of 15 amino acids. CDR3 in DNA: TGTGCCAGCAGACAGACAGGGCTGACTAATGAAAAACTGTTTTTT. Translation: CASRQTGLTNEKLFF.

The chain carries TRBV11-1 and TRBJ2-2, with a possible D match to TRBD1 (6 bases). Deletions cut 8 bases from V and 6 bases from J, with 19 bases between. The CDR3 is made up of 15 amino acids. Germline V gene sequence: CDR1 SGHAT, CDR2 FQDESV (reference sequence). CDR3 region: CASEVRGLRAGELFF. The CDR3 nucleotides read TGTGCCAGCGAGGTCAGGGGTCTCAGGGCCGGGGAGCTGTTTTTT.

V and J are TRBV7-9 and TRBJ2-5; a weak D match, TRBD2 (5 bases). There are 12 residues in the CDR3. The germline V and J ends were trimmed by 0 bases and 7 bases, with 6 bases remaining between them. Germline-derived CDR1 and CDR2 are SEHNR and FQNEAQ (reference sequence). CDR3 residues: CASSLAAGTQYF. The CDR3 nucleotides read TGTGCCAGCAGCTTAGCGGCGGGGACCCAGTACTTC.